This entry features one T cell receptor beta chain sequence. This entry is derived from a study of shared clonotypes between healthy human individuals. Germline CDR1 reads MNHNS; CDR2 reads SASEGT. This CDR3 contains 15 residues. The V gene lost 3 bases and the J gene lost 5 bases, with 16 bases spanning the gap. About 32,000 T cell genomes (around 300 ng DNA) went into each PBMC replicate. The protocol was immunoSEQ multiplex PCR, while the TCRdb copy is restricted to in-frame clones and leaves out a portion. In the table there are about 490,000 clones, less than 80% of which are singletons. The study drew its donors from healthy HIV-negative adults without recent acute infections or vaccinations.

The receptor comes from a middle-aged woman in good health. Some clones in this sample may be carry-over from other donors' samples. The chain carries TRBV6-1 and TRBJ1-2, with a tentative D call TRBD1 (6 bases). What was sequenced was PBMCs. The CDR3 nucleotides read TGTGCCAGCAGTGATTGGGGCAGGGGTTCTTATGGCTACACCTTC. Protein: CASSDWGRGSYGYTF.